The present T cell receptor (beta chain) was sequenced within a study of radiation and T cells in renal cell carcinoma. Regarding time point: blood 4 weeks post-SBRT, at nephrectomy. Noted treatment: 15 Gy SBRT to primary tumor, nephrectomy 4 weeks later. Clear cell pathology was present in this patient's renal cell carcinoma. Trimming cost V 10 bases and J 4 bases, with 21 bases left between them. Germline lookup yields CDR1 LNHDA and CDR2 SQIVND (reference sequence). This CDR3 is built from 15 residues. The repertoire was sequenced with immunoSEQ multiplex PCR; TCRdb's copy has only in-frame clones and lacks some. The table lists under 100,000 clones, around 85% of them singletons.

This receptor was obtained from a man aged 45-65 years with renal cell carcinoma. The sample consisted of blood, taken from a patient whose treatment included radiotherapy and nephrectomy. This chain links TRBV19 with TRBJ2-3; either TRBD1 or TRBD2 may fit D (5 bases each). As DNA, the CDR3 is TGTGCCACTACATCGGGGACCCAGACTCCAGATACGCAGTATTTT. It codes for CATTSGTQTPDTQYF.